This TCR beta chain originates from a study of blood T cell repertoires in COVID-19. This CDR3 is built from 15 residues. Germline V CDR1 and CDR2: MNHEY, SVGAGI. V was pared by 4 bases and J by 4 bases, with 16 bases between. Sequencing was performed with immunoSEQ multiplex PCR; in TCRdb, only in-frame clones are kept and a portion is missing. The data contain some 330,000 clones, 70% to 90% of them singletons. Sequencing was done on a sample of PBMCs or T cells enriched from blood (not recorded which). V and J are TRBV6-5 and TRBJ1-2; D is perhaps TRBD1 (6 bases). This receptor was obtained from a man aged 35 to 55 in a cohort exposed to, infected with or recovered from COVID-19 (not recorded which). CDR3 protein: CASSSTGAGVYGYTF. The CDR3 region has the DNA TGTGCCAGCAGTTCTACCGGGGCAGGGGTCTATGGCTACACCTTC.